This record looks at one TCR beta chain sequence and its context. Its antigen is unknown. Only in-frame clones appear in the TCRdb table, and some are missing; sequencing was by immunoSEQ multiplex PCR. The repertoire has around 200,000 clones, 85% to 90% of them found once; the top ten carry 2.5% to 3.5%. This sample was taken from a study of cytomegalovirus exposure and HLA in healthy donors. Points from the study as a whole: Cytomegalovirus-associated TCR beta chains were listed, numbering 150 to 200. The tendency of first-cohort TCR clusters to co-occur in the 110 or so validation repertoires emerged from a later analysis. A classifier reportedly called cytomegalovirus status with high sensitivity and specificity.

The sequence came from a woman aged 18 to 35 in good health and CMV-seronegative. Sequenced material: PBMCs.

CDR3 residues: CASSLGDYSYEQYF. CDR3 nucleotides: TGTGCCAGCAGCTTAGGGGACTACTCCTACGAGCAGTACTTC. The chain uses TRBV7-8 and TRBJ2-7; 7 bases match TRBD2. CDR3 size: 14 residues. In germline, CDR1 is SGHVS, CDR2 FQNEAQ. V shed 1 base, J shed 0 bases, and the junction held 0 bases outside the gene matches.